The 29 T cell receptor beta chains below were found in one sample sequenced in a study of blood T cells in healthy people across ages. The use of a sample-barcoded 5' primer and a J-beta primer mix characterized a second PCR of roughly 7 to 11 cycles. TCRdb processed the 5' RACE reads anew with MiXCR; each CDR3 protein has one entry. The sample contains 710,000 or so distinct CDR3 sequences, approximately 22% of which appear only once. Sequenced input: blood. The receptor source for this set is a man aged 65 to 79 in good health.

This clonotype occurred a few times. The chain has TRBV7-9 and TRBJ2-7, with D possibly TRBD1 on 5 matching bases. The CDR3 extends over 12 amino acids. V lost 6 bases to trimming and J lost 4 bases, with 10 bases between them. Germline CDR1 reads SEHNR; CDR2 reads FQNEAQ (reference sequence). The CDR3 reads CASSVREYEQYF. CDR3 DNA sequence: TGTGCCAGCAGTGTCAGGGAATACGAGCAGTACTTC.

This clonotype has a handful of counts. This sequence joins TRBV28 and TRBJ2-5; D not resolved. Germline CDR1 and CDR2: MDHEN and SYDVKM. The V end was cut by 2 bases, the J end by 5 bases, with 24 bases between. The length of the CDR3 is 18 residues. CDR3: CASSLQQFTRPRKETQYF. CDR3 nucleotide sequence: TGTGCCAGCAGTTTACAGCAGTTTACTCGACCCAGGAAGGAGACCCAGTACTTC.

This clonotype was seen a few times. Mismatch with germline at one junction end may stem from a read error. The rearrangement uses TRBV28 and TRBJ1-2; perhaps TRBD1 as D (6 bases). The CDR3 extends over 13 amino acids. The V gene's germline CDR1 is MDHEN and CDR2 SYDVKM. CDR3 nucleotide sequence: TGTGCCAGCAGTTTGGGCGGAAACAGGGCTCCCGTCTTC. Its protein is CASSLGGNRAPVF.

This clonotype was found a few times. The chain is built from TRBV5-5 and TRBJ2-5; D may correspond to TRBD1 or TRBD2 (7 bases each). The CDR3 length is 15 residues. Germline CDR1 and CDR2: SGHKS and YYEKEE (reference sequence). Trimming left V 3 bases short and J 5 bases short, with 17 bases between. The DNA of the CDR3 is TGTGCCAGCAGCTCGCCAGGGGGGAGGGGGGAGACCCAGTACTTC. Encoded protein: CASSSPGGRGETQYF.

This clonotype showed up just a few times. The chain couples TRBV3-1 to TRBJ1-5; D may be TRBD1 (6 bases). CDR1 and CDR2 from the germline V gene are LGHDT and YNNKEL (reference sequence). The CDR3 is made up of 16 amino acids. The V end lost 1 base, the J end lost 1 base, and 11 bases lay between the germline ends. The DNA for the CDR3 is TGTGCCAGCAGCCAAGGAGGAGGGGGGAGCAATCAGCCCCAGCATTTT. Encoded protein: CASSQGGGGSNQPQHF.

This rearrangement joins TRBV18 to TRBJ2-1; TRBD2 is a possible D gene (6 bases). There are 13 residues in the CDR3. Between the trimmed V and J ends, which lost 6 bases and 5 bases, there was a span of 11 bases. The germline V gene encodes CDR1 KGHSH and CDR2 LQKENI. The CDR3 is CASSTREDNEQFF. Written as DNA, the CDR3 is TGTGCCAGCTCTACGAGGGAGGACAATGAGCAGTTCTTC. Variable domain in full (rest from reference TRBV18 and TRBJ2-1): NAGVMQNPRHLVRRRGQEARLRCSPMKGHSHVYWYRQLPEEGLKFMVYLQKENIIDESGMPKERFSAEFPKEGPSILRIQQVVRGDSAAYFCASSTREDNEQFFGPGTRLTVL.

This clonotype was observed a few times. The chain employs TRBV5-1 and TRBJ2-7, with 8 bases aligning to TRBD2. This CDR3 spans 15 amino acids. Germline V gene sequence: CDR1 SGHRS, CDR2 YFSETQ. V was pared by 4 bases and J by 2 bases, with 8 bases of the junction left unmatched. The CDR3 reads CASSQATSATYEQYF. CDR3 coding DNA: TGCGCCAGCAGCCAGGCGACTAGCGCTACCTACGAGCAGTACTTC. The variable domain in full, with the rest retrieved from reference TRBV5-1 and TRBJ2-7, is KAGVTQTPRYLIKTRGQQVTLSCSPISGHRSVSWYQQTPGQGLQFLFEYFSETQRNKGNFPGRFSGRQFSNSRSEMNVSTLELGDSALYLCASSQATSATYEQYFGPGTRLTVT.

This clonotype was counted between two and nine times. The J gene is TRBJ2-7, the V gene TRBV19; D is uncertain. The end of the DNA aligns better with TRBJ2-1, so the J call may be wrong. The CDR3 consists of 12 residues. Germline-derived CDR1 and CDR2 are LNHDA and SQIVND (reference sequence). The CDR3 spells CASSTIGNEQFF. The CDR3 DNA reads as TGTGCCAGTAGTACGATTGGGAATGAGCAGTTCTTC.

In its sample, this clonotype was seen a few times. The chain couples TRBV20-1 to TRBJ1-2; D ambiguous. The CDR3 totals 18 residues. V lost 5 bases to trimming and J lost 1 base, with 26 bases between them. Germline CDR1 reads DFQATT; CDR2 reads SNEGSKA (reference sequence). The CDR3 here is CSARLYGTTSEGNYGYTF. The CDR3 coding sequence is TGCAGTGCTCGCTTGTACGGCACAACCTCAGAGGGTAACTATGGCTACACCTTC.

The chain carries TRBV6-5 and TRBJ2-2; possible D gene TRBD1, 6 bases. Trimming removed 6 bases at V and 7 bases at J, with 18 bases between. Germline loops: CDR1 MNHEY, CDR2 SVGAGI. This CDR3 spans 15 amino acids. CDR3 sequence (DNA): TGTGCCAGCAGCCCTAACAAGGGGGTTGGCGGGGAGCTGTTTTTT. Translation gives CASSPNKGVGGELFF.

This CDR3 reads CSVVNTEAFF. CDR3 nucleotide sequence: TGCAGCGTTGTTAACACTGAAGCTTTCTTT. The chain couples TRBV29-1 to TRBJ1-1, with unresolved D. Looked up from germline, CDR1 is SQVTM and CDR2 is ANQGSEA. The V end lost 4 bases, the J end lost 2 bases, and 2 bases lay between the germline ends. The CDR3 loop spans 10 amino acids.

This clonotype came up a few times. At one end, the junction sequence differs from germline, possibly due to a read error. The rearrangement uses TRBV10-3 and TRBJ2-3; TRBD2 matches at 14 bases. Germline V CDR1 and CDR2: ENHRY, SYGVKD. The CDR3 is made up of 17 amino acids. DNA for the CDR3: TGCGCCATCAGTGGGACTAGCGGGGGCCATAGCACAGATACGCAGTATTTT. Translating it yields CAISGTSGGHSTDTQYF.

V and J are TRBV7-2 and TRBJ1-1; possible D gene TRBD1, 6 bases. The CDR3 consists of 16 residues. The germline V and J ends were trimmed by 4 bases and 1 base, with 16 bases remaining between them. CDR1 is SGHTA and CDR2 is FQGNSA in the germline V gene. The CDR3 region has the DNA TGTGCCAGCAGCTCCCCGGGCGGGGGACAGAACACTGAAGCTTTCTTT. Its protein is CASSSPGGGQNTEAFF.

This clonotype has just a few counts. The rearrangement joins TRBV3-1 to TRBJ2-3; weak D call: TRBD2 (5 bases). Per the germline V gene, CDR1 is LGHDT and CDR2 is YNNKEL (reference sequence). The CDR3 is 15 residues long. V lost 2 bases, J lost 1 base, and 10 bases lay in between. The CDR3 region is CASSQRSSGTDTQYF. The CDR3 nucleotides read TGTGCCAGCAGCCAAAGGAGTAGCGGCACAGATACGCAGTATTTT.

This clonotype was counted only a few times. The chain joins TRBV29-1 to TRBJ2-5; 8 nucleotides align to TRBD1. Germline values: CDR1 SQVTM, CDR2 ANQGSEA. The length of the CDR3 is 14 residues. The J segment lost 5 bases and the V segment lost 0 bases, leaving 5 bases of the junction unmatched. The CDR3 reads CSVEDPQGAETQYF. The CDR3 nucleotides are TGCAGCGTTGAAGATCCCCAGGGGGCCGAGACCCAGTACTTC.

This clonotype was seen a few times. The CDR3 DNA reads as TGTGCCAGCAGCCCCAACCGGGGTGTTTGGGAGACCCAGTACTTC. Residues: CASSPNRGVWETQYF. The rearrangement links TRBV7-9 to TRBJ2-5; tentative D call: TRBD2 (5 bases). Germline V gives CDR1 SEHNR, CDR2 FQNEAQ (reference sequence). V was cut by 5 bases and J by 5 bases, with 18 bases left in between. There are 15 residues in the CDR3.

This rearrangement joins TRBV9 to TRBJ2-5; TRBD2 matches at 11 bases. CDR1 is SGDLS and CDR2 is YYNGEE in the germline V gene. The CDR3 is 17 residues long. The V gene end was trimmed by 2 bases and the J gene end by 4 bases; junction bases not matched to a gene: 10. For the CDR3, the DNA is TGTGCCAGCAGCGTCTCTAGCGGGGGGCGCCCCGTAGAGACCCAGTACTTC. This translates into CASSVSSGGRPVETQYF.

There are a few counts of this clonotype. The genes are TRBV7-9 and TRBJ1-1, with unresolved D. Germline CDR1 is SEHNR and CDR2 is FQNEAQ (reference sequence). Between the trimmed V and J ends, which lost 5 bases and 2 bases, there was a span of 15 bases. The CDR3 covers 15 residues. Here the CDR3 DNA reads TGTGCCAGCAGCCCCGGACCGCGCCTCAACACTGAAGCTTTCTTT. This encodes CASSPGPRLNTEAFF.

This clonotype was recorded a few times. The chain joins TRBV6-2 or TRBV6-3 to TRBJ2-5; 11 bases are a match to TRBD2. The CDR3 length is 15 residues. Germline lookup yields CDR1 MNHEY and CDR2 SVGEGT. V was pared by 2 bases and J by 1 base, with 0 bases of the junction left unmatched. CDR3 bases: TGTGCCAGCAGTTACGGGACTAGCGGCCAAGAGACCCAGTACTTC. Translated: CASSYGTSGQETQYF.

This clonotype was detected a few times. The chain joins TRBV20-1 to TRBJ2-7, with TRBD2 as a possible D gene (6 bases). The end of the DNA aligns better with TRBJ2-1, so the J call may be wrong. Germline CDR1 DFQATT, CDR2 SNEGSKA (reference sequence). The CDR3 has 16 residues. The CDR3 sequence is CSARDLRRGTVNEQFF. The CDR3 coding sequence is TGCAGTGCTAGAGATCTCCGACGGGGGACGGTGAATGAGCAGTTCTTC.

This clonotype showed up just a few times. The rearrangement joins TRBV7-9 to TRBJ2-3; tentatively, D is TRBD2 (5 bases). Looked up from germline, CDR1 is SEHNR and CDR2 is FQNEAQ (reference sequence). CDR3 size: 14 residues. V was shortened by 4 bases and J by 1 base, with 9 bases between the two germline ends. DNA of the CDR3: TGTGCCAGCAGCTGGGCGGGTGGCACAGATACGCAGTATTTT. It codes for CASSWAGGTDTQYF.

The rearrangement uses TRBV7-2 and TRBJ2-3; 10 bases map to TRBD2. This CDR3 is built from 15 residues. Germline assignment: CDR1 SGHTA and CDR2 FQGNSA. The J segment lost 6 bases and the V segment lost 3 bases, leaving 6 bases of the junction unmatched. CDR3 bases: TGTGCCAGCAGCTTTAGCGGGAGGCCAACGGATACGCAGTATTTT. It yields the protein CASSFSGRPTDTQYF.

This clonotype came up once. J is TRBJ2-6 and V is TRBV6-2 or TRBV6-3, with D possibly TRBD1 on 5 matching bases. V dropped 4 bases and J dropped 0 bases, with 13 bases sitting between them. Germline values: CDR1 MNHEY, CDR2 SVGEGT. CDR3 size: 17 residues. CDR3 in amino acids: CASSLETALSGANVLTF. CDR3 bases: TGTGCCAGCAGTTTGGAGACAGCACTCTCTGGGGCCAACGTCCTGACTTTC.

This clonotype was seen a few times. The genes are TRBV5-1 and TRBJ2-3; D is undetermined. CDR1 SGHRS and CDR2 YFSETQ come from the germline V gene. The CDR3 consists of 15 residues. V shed 0 bases and J shed 3 bases, with 11 bases lying between them. The CDR3 sequence: CASSLGVPPTDTQYF. In nucleotides, the CDR3 is TGCGCCAGCAGCTTGGGGGTACCCCCGACAGATACGCAGTATTTT.

In its sample, this clonotype was seen a few times. The chain has TRBV7-9 and TRBJ2-4, with D hard to call. The CDR3 is 15 residues long. CDR1 and CDR2 (germline): SEHNR, FQNEAQ (reference sequence). Trimming took 5 bases from V and 0 from J, leaving 11 bases between them. DNA for the CDR3: TGTGCCAGCAGCCCCGGTAGCATAGCCAAAAACATTCAGTACTTC. Translation: CASSPGSIAKNIQYF.

This clonotype appeared a few times. This rearrangement joins TRBV20-1 to TRBJ2-7; 14 bases fit TRBD2. V gave up 6 bases and J gave up 3 bases; unmatched junction bases: 7. Looked up from germline, CDR1 is DFQATT and CDR2 is SNEGSKA (reference sequence). This CDR3 comprises 15 residues. CDR3 sequence reads: CSARRTSGGSYEQYF. The CDR3, as DNA: TGCAGTGCCCGTAGGACTAGCGGGGGGAGCTACGAGCAGTACTTC.

The V gene is TRBV15, the J gene TRBJ2-1; D may be TRBD2 (6 bases). V was shortened by 8 bases and J by 4 bases, with 21 bases between the two germline ends. This CDR3 has 16 amino acids. CDR1 and CDR2 from the germline V gene are LNHNV and YYDKDF (reference sequence). CDR3 nucleotide sequence: TGTGCCACCGGCGAGGTAGGCAGCGGGTATTACAATGAGCAGTTCTTC. Its translation is CATGEVGSGYYNEQFF.

The V and J genes are TRBV11-1 and TRBJ1-2, with TRBD1 as a possible D gene (5 bases). This CDR3 has 16 amino acids. The V gene lost 5 bases and the J gene lost 8 bases, with 24 bases spanning the gap. Germline assignment: CDR1 SGHAT and CDR2 FQDESV (reference sequence). The CDR3 bases are TGTGCCAGCAGCACGCACCCGGGACCAAATTCGGGAGGCTACACCTTC. This translates into CASSTHPGPNSGGYTF.

This clonotype was counted a few times. The junction departs from the called germline gene at one end, perhaps through a read error. The genes are TRBV9 and TRBJ1-4; D is ambiguous. The CDR3 runs to 13 residues. Germline V gene lookup returns CDR1 SGDLS and CDR2 YYNGEE. The DNA of the CDR3 is TGTGCCAGCAGCCCGTACGGGAGTGAAAAACTGTGTTTT. Protein product: CASSPYGSEKLCF.